This passage covers 7 T cell receptor beta chains from one sample sequenced in a study of shared clonotypes between healthy human individuals. The protocol was immunoSEQ multiplex PCR, while the TCRdb copy is restricted to in-frame clones and leaves out a portion. This sample has roughly 530,000 clones, with about 96% found just once. Sample: naive CD4+ T cells sorted from blood. This sample's subset: CD45RA+ positively selected. These receptors originate from a woman aged 30 to 39 in good health.

This clone was recorded only once. V usage is TRBV7-2 and J usage is TRBJ1-1; no firm D call. V was cut by 0 bases and J by 6 bases, with 14 bases left in between. This CDR3 region has 15 residues. Germline V gene data show CDR1 as SGHTA and CDR2 as FQGNSA. DNA for the CDR3: TGTGCCAGCAGCTTAGCCCATAGCAGGTCGGCTGAAGCTTTCTTT. Its protein is CASSLAHSRSAEAFF.

The genes are TRBV19 and TRBJ1-5; D unclear. Germline values: CDR1 LNHDA, CDR2 SQIVND (reference sequence). V was trimmed by 0 bases and J by 5 bases, leaving 8 bases between them. The CDR3 consists of 14 residues. For the CDR3, the DNA is TGTGCCAGTAGTATAGAGGTCCTTTATCAGCCCCAGCATTTT. It specifies CASSIEVLYQPQHF.

The V gene is TRBV19, the J gene TRBJ2-7; 8 bases fit TRBD1. Germline V gene lookup returns CDR1 LNHDA and CDR2 SQIVND (reference sequence). This CDR3 is built from 14 residues. The V gene end was trimmed by 6 bases and the J gene end by 4 bases; junction bases not matched to a gene: 8. CDR3 bases: TGTGCCAGTAGCAGGACAGGGCTTGGGTACGAGCAGTACTTC. It codes for CASSRTGLGYEQYF.

This rearrangement joins TRBV7-9 to TRBJ2-1; 7 bases are shared with TRBD2. The length of the CDR3 is 19 residues. CDR1 is SEHNR, CDR2 FQNEAQ, per germline (reference sequence). V gave up 5 bases and J gave up 0 bases; unmatched junction bases: 16. Here the CDR3 reads CASSTTGTTTLSSYNEQFF. As DNA, the CDR3 is TGTGCCAGCAGCACCACCGGGACTACCACCCTCAGCTCCTACAATGAGCAGTTCTTC.

The chain combines TRBV7-9 with TRBJ2-1; unclear D gene. The CDR3 is 13 amino acids. Germline assignment: CDR1 SEHNR and CDR2 FQNEAQ (reference sequence). V lost 0 bases, J lost 10 bases, and 10 bases lay in between. This CDR3 is CASSLASGREQFF. The DNA for the CDR3 is TGTGCCAGCAGCTTAGCGTCCGGGCGGGAGCAGTTCTTC.

The chain uses TRBV18 and TRBJ2-7, with 7 bases matching TRBD1. The CDR3 contains 13 residues. The V segment lost 8 bases and the J segment 2 bases; nucleotides outside the gene matches: 6. Germline CDR1 and CDR2: KGHSH and LQKENI. The DNA for the CDR3 is TGTGCCAGCACACGGGACAGCCCCTACGAGCAGTACTTC. The encoded protein is CASTRDSPYEQYF.

The chain couples TRBV6-5 to TRBJ1-1; D call uncertain. Deletions cut 6 bases from V and 5 bases from J, with 13 bases between. The CDR3 loop spans 13 amino acids. CDR1 MNHEY and CDR2 SVGAGI come from the germline V gene. CDR3 sequence (DNA): TGTGCCAGCAGCCCCACGCCAGAAACTGAAGCTTTCTTT. This codes for CASSPTPETEAFF.